This is a list of T cell receptor beta chains from one sample in a study of cytomegalovirus exposure and HLA in healthy donors. Assay: immunoSEQ multiplex PCR; the TCRdb copy retains only in-frame clones and omits some. The sample has fewer than 200,000 clones, roughly 91% seen once. Sample: PBMCs. The receptors come from a man between 18 and 35 years old in good health and CMV-seropositive. CDR3s include the opening cysteine and the closing phenylalanine or tryptophan. Fields, in order: V gene, D gene, J gene, clone size, CDR3 DNA, CDR3 protein. A D gene is named only where the DNA matches it firmly. Clone size, where shown, is once, few, many, or a class for clones that have expanded.

TRBV18,-,TRBJ2-7,-,TGTGCCAGCTCAAGGGGTTCCCTCTACGAGCAGTACTTC,CASSRGSLYEQYF
TRBV13,TRBD2,TRBJ2-1,-,TGTGCCAGCAGCTCCACCGGGACTACCTACAATGAGCAGTTCTTC,CASSSTGTTYNEQFF
TRBV4-1,TRBD1,TRBJ1-1,-,TGCGCCAGCAGCCAAGAAACGTTGCAGGGGGGAAAAGCTTTCTTT,CASSQETLQGGKAFF
TRBV7-8,-,TRBJ2-5,-,TGTGCCAGCAGCCCCCCTCTGGCCGGGGGAAGGGAGACCCAGTACTTC,CASSPPLAGGRETQYF
TRBV5-5,TRBD1,TRBJ1-4,-,TGTGCCAGCAGCTCGTGGGACAGGGGCGAAAAACTGTTTTTT,CASSSWDRGEKLFF
TRBV6-6,-,TRBJ2-3,-,TGTGCCAGCAGTCAGACAGTCACAGATACGCAGTATTTT,CASSQTVTDTQYF
TRBV2,-,TRBJ2-1,once,TGTGCCAGCAGTCAGGGCTCGGCCAATGAGCAGTTCTTC,CASSQGSANEQFF
TRBV27,TRBD2,TRBJ2-1,-,TGTGCCAGCAGAACTAGCGGGGGCACCTACAATGAGCAGTTCTTC,CASRTSGGTYNEQFF
TRBV7-9,-,TRBJ2-7,-,TGTGCCAGCAGCTTAGGAGAGGGCTACGAGCAGTACTTC,CASSLGEGYEQYF
TRBV4-1,-,TRBJ2-7,-,TGCGCCAGCAGCCAAGATGCCAGCGGCGTCTACGAGCAGTACTTC,CASSQDASGVYEQYF
TRBV19,TRBD1,TRBJ1-3,-,TGTGCCAGTAGTATAGTTTTGGGACAGGGGTCTGGAAACACCATATATTTT,CASSIVLGQGSGNTIYF
TRBV29-1,-,TRBJ2-7,few,TGCAGCGTTGATAGCTCGGGTGAGCAGTACTTC,CSVDSSGEQYF
TRBV11-1,-,TRBJ1-1,-,TGTGCCAGCAGCTTTAGTAATGGTGAAGCTTTCTTT,CASSFSNGEAFF
TRBV27,-,TRBJ2-1,-,TGTGCCAGCAGCTCCGCCCTCAGCTCCTACAATGAGCAGTTCTTC,CASSSALSSYNEQFF
TRBV19,TRBD1,TRBJ2-3,-,TGTGCCAGTAGTAACAGGGGGCGCACAGATACGCAGTATTTT,CASSNRGRTDTQYF
TRBV7-9,TRBD2,TRBJ2-2,-,TGTGCCAGCAGCTTGACTAGCGGGAGAGCCGGGGAGCTGTTTTTT,CASSLTSGRAGELFF
TRBV25-1,-,TRBJ1-2,-,TGTGCCAGCCGCTCACAGGGAAGGGTTGGCTACACCTTC,CASRSQGRVGYTF
TRBV6-4,TRBD1,TRBJ1-6,-,TGTGCCAGCAACCGCGGGACAGGGGATTCACCCCTCCACTTT,CASNRGTGDSPLHF
TRBV30,-,TRBJ1-4,-,TGTGCCTGGAGTGTAGGTGTTCCTGGAGGTGAAAAACTGTTTTTT,CAWSVGVPGGEKLFF
TRBV7-8,-,TRBJ1-5,few,TGTGCCAGCAGCTTAAGCTTGACAGGTGATAATCAGCCCCAGCATTTT,CASSLSLTGDNQPQHF
TRBV19,-,TRBJ1-1,-,TGTGCCAGTAGTACCCACCCCGACAGAAAGAACACTGAAGCTTTCTTT,CASSTHPDRKNTEAFF
TRBV20-1,-,TRBJ2-2,-,TGCAGTGCTGCGTCCGGGGAGCTGTTTTTT,CSAASGELFF
TRBV6-6,-,TRBJ2-7,-,TGTGCCAGCAGTTTCAGTAGCGGCTCCTACGAGCAGTACTTC,CASSFSSGSYEQYF
TRBV18,TRBD1,TRBJ2-7,-,TGTGCCAGCTCTCGGGCCGGACAGGGGGGCTCCTACGAGCAGTACTTC,CASSRAGQGGSYEQYF
TRBV11-1,-,TRBJ2-2,-,TGTGCCAGCAGCCCGGACAGTCGCACCGGGGAGCTGTTTTTT,CASSPDSRTGELFF
TRBV18,TRBD1,TRBJ2-1,-,TGTGCCAGCTCCCGGAGCAGACAGGGGCCGACTACCGACAATGAGCAGTTCTTC,CASSRSRQGPTTDNEQFF
TRBV28,-,TRBJ2-2,-,TGTGCCAGCATCGCGCAGGCCCAGGGGACCGGGGAGCTGTTTTTT,CASIAQAQGTGELFF
TRBV27,TRBD1,TRBJ2-1,-,TGTGCCAGCAGTCCACTGGGGACAGGGAGCAACAATGAGCAGTTCTTC,CASSPLGTGSNNEQFF
TRBV5-1,TRBD2,TRBJ2-5,-,TGCGCCAGCAGCTTGGCGGGAGGGCAGGAGACCCAGTACTTC,CASSLAGGQETQYF
TRBV6-1,TRBD2,TRBJ2-1,-,TGTGCCAGCCGCCCCGGAGCGGGAGGCTACAATGAGCAGTTCTTC,CASRPGAGGYNEQFF
TRBV9,-,TRBJ2-1,-,TGTGCCAGCAGCGTAGCAGACAATAACAATGAGCAGTTCTTC,CASSVADNNNEQFF
TRBV6-1,TRBD2,TRBJ2-2,-,TGTGCCAGCAGTGAAAGGACTAGATCGGGGGAGCTGTTTTTT,CASSERTRSGELFF
TRBV10-1,-,TRBJ2-7,-,TGCGCCAGCAGTACCGGGACAAACTACGAGCAGTACTTC,CASSTGTNYEQYF
TRBV19,-,TRBJ2-5,-,TGTGCCAGCAGTGGGGGAACAGGGTACGGCGAGACCCAGTACTTC,CASSGGTGYGETQYF
TRBV6-1,-,TRBJ2-7,-,TGTGCCAGCAGTGAAGGTATCTTCTACGAGCAGTACTTC,CASSEGIFYEQYF
TRBV6-5,-,TRBJ1-1,once,TGTGCCAGCAGACCGCCCCCGCCTATGAACACTGAAGCTTTCTTT,CASRPPPPMNTEAFF
TRBV21-1,-,TRBJ2-7,-,TGTGCCAGCAGCAAAATAAAATGGGACAGGGGACGCTCCTACGAGCAGTACTTC,CASSKIKWDRGRSYEQYF
TRBV7-9,-,TRBJ2-5,-,TGTGCCAGCAGTTCGTCCAGCGTGGAGACCCAGTACTTC,CASSSSSVETQYF
TRBV19,-,TRBJ1-1,-,TGTGCCAGTAGTATCCAAATGAACACTGAAGCTTTCTTT,CASSIQMNTEAFF
TRBV6-4,TRBD1,TRBJ1-1,-,TGTGCCAGCAGGGGACAGGGAACCTCTGAAGCTTTCTTT,CASRGQGTSEAFF
TRBV28,-,TRBJ2-2,-,TGTGCCAGCAGCTCTCACCAGAAGACCGGGGAGCTGTTTTTT,CASSSHQKTGELFF
TRBV19,-,TRBJ1-1,-,TGTGCCACGAATACCAGGACTGAAGCTTTCTTT,CATNTRTEAFF
TRBV13,-,TRBJ2-7,-,TGTGCCAGCAGCTCAATCCAGGGAACCTACGAGCAGTACTTC,CASSSIQGTYEQYF
TRBV19,-,TRBJ1-2,-,TGTGCCAGTAGTATAGAGGCGGGGGGCGCGTCTAACTATGGCTACACCTTC,CASSIEAGGASNYGYTF
TRBV10-3,-,TRBJ2-3,-,TGTGCCATCAGTGTTGGGGGACTTGGTTACAACACAGATACGCAGTATTTT,CAISVGGLGYNTDTQYF
TRBV5-1,TRBD2,TRBJ2-2,-,TGCGCCAGCAGCCCGGGACTAGCGGGATCCGGGGAGCTGTTTTTT,CASSPGLAGSGELFF
TRBV5-1,-,TRBJ2-1,-,TGCGCCAGCAGCTTGGCCATACTAGGGGGCTACAATGAGCAGTTCTTC,CASSLAILGGYNEQFF
TRBV6-1,TRBD2,TRBJ2-7,-,TGTGCCAGCAGCTCGGGGACTAGGGTATCCTACGAGCAGTACTTC,CASSSGTRVSYEQYF
TRBV9,TRBD2,TRBJ2-3,-,TGTGCCAGCAGCTCACAATCAAGGGGGGGGACTAGCTTCACAGATACGCAGTATTTT,CASSSQSRGGTSFTDTQYF
TRBV29-1,TRBD2,TRBJ2-1,-,TGCAGCGTTGAGGGGCTAGCGGTCTACAATGAGCAGTTCTTC,CSVEGLAVYNEQFF
TRBV7-3,-,TRBJ2-1,-,TGTGCCAGCAGCTTATCAGCGGGCCTCTACAATGAGCAGTTCTTC,CASSLSAGLYNEQFF